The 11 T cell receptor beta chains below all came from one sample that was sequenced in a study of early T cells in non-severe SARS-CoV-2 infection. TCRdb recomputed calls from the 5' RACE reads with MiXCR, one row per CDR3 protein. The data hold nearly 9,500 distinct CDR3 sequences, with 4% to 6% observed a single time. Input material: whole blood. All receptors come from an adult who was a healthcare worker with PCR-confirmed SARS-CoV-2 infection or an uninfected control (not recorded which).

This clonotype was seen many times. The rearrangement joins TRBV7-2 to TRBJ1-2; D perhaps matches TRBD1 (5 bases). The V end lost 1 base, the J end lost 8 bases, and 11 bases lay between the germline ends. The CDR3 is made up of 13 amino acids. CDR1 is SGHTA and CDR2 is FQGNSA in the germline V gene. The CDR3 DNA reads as TGTGCCAGCAGCTTAGGAGGGACCAGGGGCTACACCTTC. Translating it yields CASSLGGTRGYTF.

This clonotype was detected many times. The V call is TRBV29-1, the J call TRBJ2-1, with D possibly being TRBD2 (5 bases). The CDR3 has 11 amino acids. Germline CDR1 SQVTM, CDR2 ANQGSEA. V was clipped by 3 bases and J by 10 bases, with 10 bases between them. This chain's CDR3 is CSVDGSREQFF. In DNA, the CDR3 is TGCAGCGTTGATGGGAGTAGGGAGCAGTTCTTC.

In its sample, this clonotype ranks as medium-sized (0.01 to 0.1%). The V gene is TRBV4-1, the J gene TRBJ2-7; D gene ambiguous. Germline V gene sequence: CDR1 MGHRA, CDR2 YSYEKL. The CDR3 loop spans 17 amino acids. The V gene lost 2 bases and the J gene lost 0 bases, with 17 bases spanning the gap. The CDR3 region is CASSQKPRSEVSYEQYF. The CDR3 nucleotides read TGCGCCAGCAGCCAAAAGCCCCGATCAGAAGTCTCCTACGAGCAGTACTTC.

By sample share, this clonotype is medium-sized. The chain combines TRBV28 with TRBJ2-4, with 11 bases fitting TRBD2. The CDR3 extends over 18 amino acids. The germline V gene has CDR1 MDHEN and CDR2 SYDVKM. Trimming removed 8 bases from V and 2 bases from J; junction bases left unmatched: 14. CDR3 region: CASQLAGAPEWTKNIQYF. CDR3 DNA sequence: TGTGCCAGCCAACTAGCGGGAGCACCTGAGTGGACCAAAAACATTCAGTACTTC.

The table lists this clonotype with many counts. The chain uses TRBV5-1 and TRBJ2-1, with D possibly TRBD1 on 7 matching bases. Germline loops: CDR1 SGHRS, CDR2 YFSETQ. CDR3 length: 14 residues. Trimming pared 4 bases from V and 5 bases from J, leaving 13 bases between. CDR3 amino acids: CASSAGQPNNEQFF. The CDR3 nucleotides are TGCGCCAGCAGCGCGGGACAGCCGAACAATGAGCAGTTCTTC.

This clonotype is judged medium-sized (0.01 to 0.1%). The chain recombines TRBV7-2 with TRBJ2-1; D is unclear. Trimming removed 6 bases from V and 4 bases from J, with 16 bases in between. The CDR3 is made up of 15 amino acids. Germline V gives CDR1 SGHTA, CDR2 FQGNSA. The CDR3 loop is CASSPDHSTYNEQFF. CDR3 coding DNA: TGTGCCAGCAGTCCGGACCACTCAACTTACAATGAGCAGTTCTTC.

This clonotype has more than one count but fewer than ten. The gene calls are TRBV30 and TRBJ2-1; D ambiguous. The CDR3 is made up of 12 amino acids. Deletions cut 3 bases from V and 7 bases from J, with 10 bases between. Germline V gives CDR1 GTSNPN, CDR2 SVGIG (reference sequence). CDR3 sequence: CAWSPRENEQFF. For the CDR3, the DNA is TGTGCCTGGAGCCCGCGAGAGAATGAGCAGTTCTTC.

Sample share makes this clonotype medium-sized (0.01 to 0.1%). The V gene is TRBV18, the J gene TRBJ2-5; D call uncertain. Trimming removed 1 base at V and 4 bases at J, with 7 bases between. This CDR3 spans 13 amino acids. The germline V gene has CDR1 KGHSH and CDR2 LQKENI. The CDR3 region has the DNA TGTGCCAGCTCACCACGGGAATTAGAGACCCAGTACTTC. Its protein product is CASSPRELETQYF. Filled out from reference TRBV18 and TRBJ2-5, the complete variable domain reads NAGVMQNPRHLVRRRGQEARLRCSPMKGHSHVYWYRQLPEEGLKFMVYLQKENIIDESGMPKERFSAEFPKEGPSILRIQQVVRGDSAAYFCASSPRELETQYFGPGTRLLVL.

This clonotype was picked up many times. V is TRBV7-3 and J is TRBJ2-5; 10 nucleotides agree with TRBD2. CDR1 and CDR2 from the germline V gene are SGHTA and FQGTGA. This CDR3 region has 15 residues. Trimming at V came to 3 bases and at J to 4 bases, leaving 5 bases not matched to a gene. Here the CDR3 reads CASSFASGRGETQYF. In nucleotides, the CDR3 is TGTGCCAGCAGCTTCGCTAGCGGGAGAGGAGAGACCCAGTACTTC.

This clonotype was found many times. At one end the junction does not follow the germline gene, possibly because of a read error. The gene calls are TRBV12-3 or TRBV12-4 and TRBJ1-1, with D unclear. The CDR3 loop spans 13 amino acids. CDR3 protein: CASSLTGNTEDFF. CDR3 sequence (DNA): TGTGCCAGCAGTTTGACGGGGAACACTGAAGATTTCTTT.

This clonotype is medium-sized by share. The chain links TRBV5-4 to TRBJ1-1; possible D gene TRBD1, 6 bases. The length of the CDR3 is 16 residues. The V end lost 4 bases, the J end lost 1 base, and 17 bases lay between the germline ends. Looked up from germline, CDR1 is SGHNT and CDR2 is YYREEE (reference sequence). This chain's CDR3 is CASSLRLQGRNTEAFF. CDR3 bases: TGTGCCAGCAGCCTTCGATTACAGGGACGGAACACTGAAGCTTTCTTT.